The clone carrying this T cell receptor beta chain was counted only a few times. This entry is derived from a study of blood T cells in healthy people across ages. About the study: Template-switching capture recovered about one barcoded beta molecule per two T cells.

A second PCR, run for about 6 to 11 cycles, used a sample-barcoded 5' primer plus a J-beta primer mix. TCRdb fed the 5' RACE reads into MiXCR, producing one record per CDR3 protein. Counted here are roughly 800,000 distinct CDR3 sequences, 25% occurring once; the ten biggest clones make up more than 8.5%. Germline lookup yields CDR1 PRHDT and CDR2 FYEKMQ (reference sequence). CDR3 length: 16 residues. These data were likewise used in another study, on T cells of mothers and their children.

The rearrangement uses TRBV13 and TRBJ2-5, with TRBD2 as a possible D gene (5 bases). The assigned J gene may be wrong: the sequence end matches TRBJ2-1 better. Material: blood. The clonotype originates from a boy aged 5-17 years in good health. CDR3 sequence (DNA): TGTGCCAGCAGCTTAAATAACCCCACTAGATTTCATGAGCAGTTCTTC. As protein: CASSLNNPTRFHEQFF.